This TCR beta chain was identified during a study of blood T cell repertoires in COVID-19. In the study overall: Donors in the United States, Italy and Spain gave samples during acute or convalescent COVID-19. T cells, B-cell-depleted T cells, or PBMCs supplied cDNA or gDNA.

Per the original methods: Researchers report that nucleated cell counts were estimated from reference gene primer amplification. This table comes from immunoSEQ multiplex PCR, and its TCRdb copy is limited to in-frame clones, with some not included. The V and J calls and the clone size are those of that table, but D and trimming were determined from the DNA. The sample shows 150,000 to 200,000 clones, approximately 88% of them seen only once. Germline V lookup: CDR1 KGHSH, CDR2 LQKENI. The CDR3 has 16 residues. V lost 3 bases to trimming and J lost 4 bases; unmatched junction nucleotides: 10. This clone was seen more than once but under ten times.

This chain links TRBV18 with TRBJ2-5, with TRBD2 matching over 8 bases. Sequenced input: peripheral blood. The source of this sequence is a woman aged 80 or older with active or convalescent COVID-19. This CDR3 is CASSPFPSGGGETQYF. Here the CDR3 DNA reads TGTGCCAGCTCACCCTTCCCAAGCGGGGGCGGAGAGACCCAGTACTTC.